This TCR beta chain emerged from a study of shared clonotypes between healthy human individuals (dated by TCRdb to the early 2020s). Broadly, across the study: A few men and two women, aged 18 to 49 years, made up the cohort. For each donor, CD4 naive and CD4 memory were each given three plates, CD8 naive was given two plates, and CD8 memory was given one plate. Between about 0.8 and 9.5 billion PBMCs per donor were obtained by leukapheresis. Blood TCR repertoires of about 5 healthy adults were deeply sequenced to estimate repertoire size and the extent of clonotype sharing between individuals. Different laboratories and diverse techniques were used to prepare libraries and sequence TCR repertoires, to increase sequencing depth and limit assay-specific biases.

The donors were healthy, HIV-negative adults who had no recently reported acute infections or vaccinations. All donors were Caucasian adults living in Nashville, Tennessee, USA. CD4+ T cells were enriched through magnetic negative selection, after which naive cells were positively selected on CD45RA and the remaining negative fraction served as the memory subset. Blood was obtained by leukapheresis, after which PBMCs were separated by Ficoll-Histopaque density gradient centrifugation and cryopreserved in liquid nitrogen vapor phase. Purity and quantity of every magnetically sorted T cell population were checked by analytical flow cytometry. Genomic DNA was isolated from each sorted fraction and quantified by UV absorbance on a Nanodrop 2000c. General study outcomes and caveats: Sampling was limited to blood, and TCR repertoires in tissue likely differ from TCR repertoires in blood. Rarefaction of sorted-subset datasets indicated incomplete sequencing despite the large sequencing depth. Pairwise subsampling led to the expectation that sequencing depth would affect the degree of clonotype sharing among donors. Sharing across a handful of donors was observed for around 5% of naive CD4, about 4% of naive CD8, 2.3% of memory CD4, and roughly 0.4% of memory CD8 clonotypes. Larger estimated clonotype richness was generally found for naive subsets than for memory subsets. Compared with non-shared clonotypes, the clonotypes found in all four sorted-subset donors had higher generation probabilities. The genetic and exposure-history diversity represented was limited by the small number of donors.

Points on this clone: This receptor's antigen is unknown. No much larger clone exists at a distance of one base, and base qualities are not known.

The CDR3 starts with the cysteine, ends with the phenylalanine, and has 17 residues. CDR3 DNA only is kept here, 51 bases in frame from base 1. For this chain, trimming is 3 bases at the V end and 4 bases at the J end, and the number of junction bases without a gene match is 11. Looking up the germline V gene yields CDR1 KGHSH and CDR2 LQKENI. TCR CDR3 regions were amplified from genomic DNA by multiplex PCR using the deep immunoSEQ assay. Extracted genomic DNA from each cell subset was spread evenly across all wells of several immunoSEQ 96-well plates, with each plate serving as a replicate. For sorted subsets, approximately 210 ng of genomic DNA, equivalent to roughly 33,000 T cell genomes, went into each replicate PCR. Purified libraries were quantified with a Qubit 3.0 fluorometer, sized on a Bioanalyzer 2100, and re-quantified with the KAPA Library Quantification kit. Every immunoSEQ 96-well plate was sequenced on a dedicated single-read 150-cycle Illumina NextSeq 550 flow cell. In the paper's pipeline: Because the immunoSEQ output included only junctional sequences and no quality scores, the filtering could not be the same as the filtering used for full-length reads. Sequences were annotated with PyIR, a Python wrapper for IgBLAST v1.9, using IMGT germline references to assign V/J genes and CDR3. Any read was removed if the V/J assignment was weak (E-value above 1e-6), the CDR3 was missing, or the read contained stop codons, out-of-frame junctions, or ambiguous translated residues. V3J clonotypes were defined by identical inferred V gene, J gene, and CDR3 amino acid sequence. The percentage overlap between two repertoires was calculated by dividing the number of shared unique clonotypes by the size of the smaller repertoire. Three approaches were used to assess repertoire richness: RTK rarefaction, the Chao1 estimator, and Recon v2.1 estimates of unobserved clonotypes. Generation probabilities were computed with OLGA for all TCRbeta clonotypes obtained by the gDNA method from four donors. TCRdb took this table from immuneACCESS and kept in-frame rearrangements with V and J called. Such tables lack part of the clones; where checked against another copy, unresolved V genes explain under half of the gap, and the rest is unexplained. V and J calls plus clone size are reproduced from that table; the DNA served to infer D and trimming. The sample yields more than 500,000 clones; around 95% were counted once. Jointly, the top ten make up nearly 0.065% of the sample.

The receptor comes from a woman in her 30s in good health. The sequencing input was naive CD4+ T cells sorted from blood. This sample's cell subset or site label indicates: CD45RA+ positively selected. The rearranged chain carries TRBV18 and TRBJ1-3; the central 8 bases match TRBD1. The DNA sequence reads TGTGCCAGCTCACCTCCTCGAGGACAGGGAGGAGGAAACACCATATATTTT. Translated, this is CASSPPRGQGGGNTIYF.